The clone carrying this TCR beta chain occurred a few times. Antigen specificity is unknown. This sample is drawn from a study of blood T cells in healthy people across ages. Overall study: Template-switching capture recovered about one barcoded beta molecule per two T cells.

Study-wide results and caveats: Unknown CMV status may confound age-related changes in expanded clones. Long-lived donors had more naive CD4+ cells and higher diversity than aged donors. Older age went with lower TCR beta diversity per million T cells, in a roughly linear way.

Germline CDR1 reads DFQATT; CDR2 reads SNEGSKA (reference sequence). There are 14 residues in the CDR3. V was trimmed by 0 bases and J by 4 bases, leaving 12 bases between them. Alongside a J-beta primer mix, a sample-barcoded 5' primer served in a second PCR lasting about 7 to 12 cycles. Via MiXCR, TCRdb re-called the 5' RACE reads, giving one row per CDR3 protein. The sample has around 1,800,000 distinct CDR3 sequences, around 42% seen once. Sample: blood. The sequence came from a human donor in good health. The V gene is TRBV20-1, the J gene TRBJ2-5; D is possibly TRBD2 (7 bases). Here the CDR3 reads CSARDPRGAETQYF. CDR3 in DNA: TGCAGTGCTAGAGATCCCCGGGGGGCAGAGACCCAGTACTTC.